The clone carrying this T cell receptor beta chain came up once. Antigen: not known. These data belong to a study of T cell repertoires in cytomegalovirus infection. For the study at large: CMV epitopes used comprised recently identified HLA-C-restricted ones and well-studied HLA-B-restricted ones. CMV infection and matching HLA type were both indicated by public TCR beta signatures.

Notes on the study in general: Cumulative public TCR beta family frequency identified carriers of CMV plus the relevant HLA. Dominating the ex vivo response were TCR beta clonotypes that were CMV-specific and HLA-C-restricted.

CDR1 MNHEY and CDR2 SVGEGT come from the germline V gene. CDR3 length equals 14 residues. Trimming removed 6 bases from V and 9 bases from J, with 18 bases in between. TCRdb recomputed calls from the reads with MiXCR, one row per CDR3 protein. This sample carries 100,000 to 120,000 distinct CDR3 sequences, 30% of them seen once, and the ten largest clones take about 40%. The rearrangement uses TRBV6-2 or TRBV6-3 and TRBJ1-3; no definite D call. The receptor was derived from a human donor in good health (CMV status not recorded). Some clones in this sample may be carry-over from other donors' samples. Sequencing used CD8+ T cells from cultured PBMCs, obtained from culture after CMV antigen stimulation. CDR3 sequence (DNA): TGTGCCAGCAGATCCCATGGACGGACGCCCACCATATATTTT. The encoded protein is CASRSHGRTPTIYF.